The 8 T cell receptor beta chains in this list originate from one sample, sequenced in a study of identical twins. MiXCR, run by TCRdb on the 5' RACE reads, gives a single entry per CDR3 protein. The sample consists of hundreds of thousands of distinct CDR3 sequences, 15% to 20% of them appearing once. These sequences were also reported in another study, on T cells expressing NK-cell markers.

Sequencing used PBMCs. The receptors here all came from a woman under 30 in good health.

This clonotype was counted a few times. The CDR3 nucleotides are TGCAGTGCTGTATGGGGACAGGGGGTGCAGCCCCAGCATTTT. Its translation: CSAVWGQGVQPQHF. The chain couples TRBV20-1 to TRBJ1-5; 11 positions agree with TRBD1. Germline V gene sequence: CDR1 DFQATT, CDR2 SNEGSKA (reference sequence). The CDR3 is 14 amino acids. V lost 5 bases, J lost 7 bases, and 7 bases stayed unmatched.

The chain has TRBV29-1 and TRBJ2-3; a weak D match, TRBD2 (6 bases). Trimming cost V 1 base and J 0 bases, with 14 bases left between them. The germline gives CDR1 SQVTM, CDR2 ANQGSEA. This CDR3 has 16 residues. CDR3: CSVEGTPSESTDTQYF. Written as DNA, the CDR3 is TGCAGCGTTGAAGGGACCCCTAGCGAGAGCACAGATACGCAGTATTTT.

The J gene is TRBJ2-7, the V gene TRBV7-9, with D unclear. Germline CDR1 is SEHNR and CDR2 is FQNEAQ (reference sequence). Trimming left V 5 bases short and J 4 bases short, with 15 bases between. The CDR3 has 14 residues. CDR3 amino acids: CASSPTLNTYEQYF. CDR3 coding DNA: TGTGCCAGCAGCCCAACCTTAAATACGTACGAGCAGTACTTC.

The chain uses TRBV3-1 and TRBJ2-7; D may correspond to TRBD1 or TRBD2 (5 bases each). Deletions cut 3 bases from V and 3 bases from J, with 9 bases between. This CDR3 is 13 amino acids long. Germline CDR1 reads LGHDT; CDR2 reads YNNKEL (reference sequence). CDR3 residues: CASSHRDGYEQYF. In DNA, the CDR3 is TGTGCCAGCAGCCACCGGGACGGCTACGAGCAGTACTTC.

The rearrangement joins TRBV6-5 to TRBJ2-5, with 11 bases identical to TRBD2. This CDR3 contains 15 residues. CDR1 is MNHEY and CDR2 is SVGAGI in the germline V gene. V was pared by 1 base and J by 3 bases, with 1 base of the junction left unmatched. The CDR3 here is CASSYLGLAEETQYF. The CDR3 region has the DNA TGTGCCAGCAGTTACTTGGGACTAGCGGAAGAGACCCAGTACTTC.

This chain uses TRBV5-1 with TRBJ2-5, with D perhaps TRBD2 (5 bases). This CDR3 spans 18 amino acids. From germline, CDR1 is SGHRS and CDR2 YFSETQ. V dropped 0 bases and J dropped 1 base, with 19 bases sitting between them. Here the CDR3 DNA reads TGCGCCAGCAGCTTGGGCTTTAGCCTTCGGGGATTCCAAGAGACCCAGTACTTC. This translates into CASSLGFSLRGFQETQYF.

V usage is TRBV5-1 and J usage is TRBJ2-7; TRBD2 matches 11 bases. The germline V gene encodes CDR1 SGHRS and CDR2 YFSETQ. Trimming at V came to 4 bases and at J to 4 bases, leaving 7 bases not matched to a gene. This CDR3 spans 15 amino acids. The CDR3 is CASSAATSGGYEQYF. CDR3 sequence (DNA): TGCGCCAGCAGCGCCGCTACTAGCGGGGGTTACGAGCAGTACTTC. Drawing the rest from reference TRBV5-1 and TRBJ2-7, the complete variable domain is KAGVTQTPRYLIKTRGQQVTLSCSPISGHRSVSWYQQTPGQGLQFLFEYFSETQRNKGNFPGRFSGRQFSNSRSEMNVSTLELGDSALYLCASSAATSGGYEQYFGPGTRLTVT.

The chain recombines TRBV6-2 or TRBV6-3 with TRBJ2-5; D not certain. This CDR3 has 13 amino acids. Per germline, CDR1 MNHEY and CDR2 SVGEGT. V lost 8 bases to trimming and J lost 2 bases, with 12 bases between them. This CDR3 is CASSDWVQETQYF. In nucleotides, the CDR3 is TGTGCCAGCTCAGACTGGGTACAAGAGACCCAGTACTTC.